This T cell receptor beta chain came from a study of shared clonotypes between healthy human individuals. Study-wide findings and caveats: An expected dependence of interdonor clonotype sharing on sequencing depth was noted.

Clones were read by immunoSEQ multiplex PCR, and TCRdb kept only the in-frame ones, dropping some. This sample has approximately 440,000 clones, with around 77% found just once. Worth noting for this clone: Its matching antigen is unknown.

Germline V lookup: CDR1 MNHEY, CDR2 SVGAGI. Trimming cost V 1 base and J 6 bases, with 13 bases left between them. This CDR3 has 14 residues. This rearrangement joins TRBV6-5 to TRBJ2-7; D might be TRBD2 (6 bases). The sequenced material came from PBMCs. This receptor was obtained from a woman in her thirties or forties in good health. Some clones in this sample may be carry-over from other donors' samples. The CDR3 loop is CASSYLVGGLEQYF. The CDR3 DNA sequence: TGTGCCAGCAGTTACTTAGTGGGGGGTCTCGAGCAGTACTTC.